What follows are 25 T cell receptor beta chains derived from one specimen sequenced in a study of blood T cell repertoires in COVID-19. Only in-frame clones appear in the TCRdb table, and some are missing; sequencing was by immunoSEQ multiplex PCR. The sample holds some 280,000 clones, 70% to 90% seen once. Sequenced material: peripheral blood. These receptors were taken from a woman aged 45-65 years with active or convalescent COVID-19.

This clone appeared a single time. This chain's CDR3 is CASVGTGHTGELFF. DNA for the CDR3: TGTGCCAGCGTAGGGACAGGCCACACCGGGGAGCTGTTTTTT. V usage is TRBV28 and J usage is TRBJ2-2, with 8 bases aligning to TRBD1. The J segment lost 3 bases and the V segment lost 8 bases, leaving 5 bases of the junction unmatched. The length of the CDR3 is 14 residues. Germline values: CDR1 MDHEN, CDR2 SYDVKM.

J is TRBJ1-1 and V is TRBV19; a possible D gene is TRBD1 (5 bases). The germline gives CDR1 LNHDA, CDR2 SQIVND (reference sequence). The CDR3 consists of 14 residues. V dropped 6 bases and J dropped 10 bases, with 21 bases sitting between them. CDR3 amino acids: CASRDPRVFFGAFF. The CDR3 bases are TGTGCCAGTAGAGACCCCAGGGTATTTTTTGGAGCTTTCTTT.

In the case of this clone: Its ends do not fully match the called genes, so a read error is possible. The genes are TRBV5-5 and TRBJ2-7; D is uncertain. The germline V gene encodes CDR1 SGHKS and CDR2 YYEKEE (reference sequence). This CDR3 region has 15 residues. The CDR3 bases are TGTGCCAGCAGATTGGGAAGACTTAGCTCCTACGAGCAGTACTTC. Translating gives CASRLGRLSSYEQYF.

The chain uses TRBV5-1 and TRBJ2-1; TRBD1 might be the D (6 bases). Per germline, CDR1 SGHRS and CDR2 YFSETQ. V dropped 7 bases and J dropped 6 bases, with 14 bases sitting between them. CDR3 length: 13 amino acids. The CDR3 coding sequence is TGCGCCAGCCAGTTACAGGGTGCCAATGAGCAGTTCTTC. It encodes CASQLQGANEQFF.

This chain links TRBV29-1 with TRBJ2-3; a possible D gene is TRBD2 (5 bases). The CDR3 runs to 12 residues. Germline V gives CDR1 SQVTM, CDR2 ANQGSEA. V was pared by 3 bases and J by 6 bases, with 10 bases between. CDR3 DNA: TGCAGCGTTGAGGAGGTAGCTGATACGCAGTATTTT. Residues: CSVEEVADTQYF.

V usage is TRBV12-3 or TRBV12-4 and J usage is TRBJ1-1; no clear D gene. The CDR3 sequence is 11 residues long. Trimming stripped 2 bases from V and 8 bases from J, with 6 bases between. This CDR3 is CASSLMREAFF. CDR3 sequence (DNA): TGTGCCAGCAGTTTAATGCGAGAAGCTTTCTTT.

As regards this clone: At one end the junction does not follow the germline gene, possibly because of a read error. The chain carries TRBV7-7 and TRBJ2-1, with 9 bases identical to TRBD2. CDR1 is SSHAT and CDR2 is FNYEAQ in the germline V gene (reference sequence). The CDR3 runs to 15 residues. The CDR3 region is CASSPGTSRYNEQFF. The CDR3 DNA reads TGTGCTAGCAGCCCAGGGACTAGCCGATACAATGAGCAGTTCTTC.

In DNA, the CDR3 is TGCGCCAGCAGTCGGGAAAGAAGCACTGAAGCTTTCTTT. Translating gives CASSRERSTEAFF. This sequence joins TRBV10-1 and TRBJ1-1, with no clear D. CDR3 size: 13 residues. With 5 bases removed from V and 4 bases from J, the gap between germline ends came to 11 bases. Germline-derived CDR1 and CDR2 are WNHNN and SYGVQD (reference sequence).

CDR3 bases: TGTGCCAGCAGGGCCCTAACTAGCGGGAGGGCCTCAAGCGAGCAGTACTTC. Translation gives CASRALTSGRASSEQYF. The chain employs TRBV7-2 and TRBJ2-7; 13 bases align to TRBD2. J gave up 6 bases and V 6 bases, and 14 bases lay outside the gene matches. Germline V gene sequence: CDR1 SGHTA, CDR2 FQGNSA. There are 17 residues in the CDR3.

For this clone: Other nucleotide sequences from this sample produce the same CDR3. The V and J genes are TRBV5-1 and TRBJ1-6; TRBD1 matches 7 bases. CDR3 length equals 14 residues. Germline lookup yields CDR1 SGHRS and CDR2 YFSETQ. The V segment lost 0 bases and the J segment 8 bases; nucleotides outside the gene matches: 2. The CDR3 loop reads CASSLDRGYSPLHF. In DNA, the CDR3 is TGCGCCAGCAGCTTGGACAGGGGCTATTCACCCCTCCACTTT.

V is TRBV28 and J is TRBJ2-5; 7 bases agree with TRBD1. Germline V gene sequence: CDR1 MDHEN, CDR2 SYDVKM. Losses at the gene ends were 4 bases for V and 5 bases for J; bases not matched to a gene: 13. The CDR3 is made up of 16 amino acids. CDR3 sequence (DNA): TGTGCCAGCAGTTCCTCAGGGGGACAGAGATGGGAGACCCAGTACTTC. Protein: CASSSSGGQRWETQYF.

V and J are TRBV27 and TRBJ1-2; 8 bases agree with TRBD1. This CDR3 is 15 amino acids long. V shed 2 bases, J shed 5 bases, and the junction held 7 bases outside the gene matches. Germline CDR1 reads MNHEY; CDR2 reads SMNVEV (reference sequence). The CDR3 is CASSLRGQGAYGYTF. In DNA form, the CDR3 reads TGTGCCAGCAGTTTAAGGGGGCAGGGGGCGTATGGCTACACCTTC.

V and J are TRBV7-3 and TRBJ2-7; possible D gene TRBD1, 5 bases. Trimming left V 5 bases short and J 1 base short, with 12 bases between. The germline V gene has CDR1 SGHTA and CDR2 FQGTGA. This CDR3 is 14 amino acids long. For the CDR3, the DNA is TGTGCCAGCAGCCCTAGACAGAGTTCCTACGAGCAGTACTTC. This sequence encodes CASSPRQSSYEQYF.

This chain joins TRBV7-2 and TRBJ1-2, with TRBD1 matching 10 bases. The CDR3 runs 13 residues. Trimming took 6 bases from V and 7 from J; bases not matched to a gene: 5. Germline loops: CDR1 SGHTA, CDR2 FQGNSA. The CDR3 DNA is TGTGCCAGCAGTCCGGGACAGGGGTTTGGCTACACCTTC. Translation: CASSPGQGFGYTF.

The chain couples TRBV9 to TRBJ2-3, with 7 bases fitting TRBD2. Germline-derived CDR1 and CDR2 are SGDLS and YYNGEE. V lost 0 bases and J lost 0; bases outside the gene matches: 4. The CDR3 covers 16 residues. The CDR3 DNA is TGTGCCAGCAGCGTAGGGAGCGGGGCTAGCACAGATACGCAGTATTTT. As protein: CASSVGSGASTDTQYF.

The chain carries TRBV30 and TRBJ1-4, with D possibly being TRBD1 (5 bases). This CDR3 contains 14 residues. Per germline, CDR1 GTSNPN and CDR2 SVGIG (reference sequence). V gave up 1 base and J gave up 5 bases, with 11 bases separating them. As DNA, the CDR3 is TGTGCCTGGAGTGCCGACAGCACAAATGAAAAACTGTTTTTT. As protein: CAWSADSTNEKLFF.

The chain is built from TRBV9 and TRBJ1-4; 7 bases agree with TRBD1. The CDR3 extends over 14 amino acids. CDR1 and CDR2 from the germline V gene are SGDLS and YYNGEE. Unmatched junction bases numbered 3, after V lost 0 bases and J lost 7 bases. CDR3 protein: CASSVEQGREKLFF. The CDR3 DNA reads TGTGCCAGCAGCGTAGAACAGGGGCGTGAAAAACTGTTTTTT.

The chain is built from TRBV27 and TRBJ2-7; 9 bases are a match to TRBD1. Germline V gene sequence: CDR1 MNHEY, CDR2 SMNVEV (reference sequence). The J segment lost 3 bases and the V segment lost 6 bases, leaving 6 bases of the junction unmatched. The CDR3 sequence is 14 residues long. The CDR3 DNA reads as TGTGCCAGCAGACAGGGGGCGGGTTTCTACGAGCAGTACTTC. It codes for CASRQGAGFYEQYF.

This chain links TRBV7-9 with TRBJ2-7, with 8 nucleotides matching TRBD2. The CDR3 is 15 residues long. From germline, CDR1 is SEHNR and CDR2 FQNEAQ (reference sequence). With V trimmed by 2 bases and J by 5 bases, 8 bases remained unmatched. CDR3 sequence (DNA): TGTGCCAGCAGCTTAAACGGGAGGGCCGTGGACGAGCAGTACTTC. Translating it yields CASSLNGRAVDEQYF. Full variable domain (missing parts from reference TRBV7-9 and TRBJ2-7): DTGVSQNPRHKITKRGQNVTFRCDPISEHNRLYWYRQTLGQGPEFLTYFQNEAQLEKSRLLSDRFSAERPKGSFSTLEIQRTEQGDSAMYLCASSLNGRAVDEQYFGPGTRLTVT.

This sequence joins TRBV28 and TRBJ1-5; unclear D gene. Trimming cost V 6 bases and J 2 bases, with 17 bases left between them. The CDR3 totals 16 residues. Per germline, CDR1 MDHEN and CDR2 SYDVKM. In nucleotides, the CDR3 is TGTGCCAGCAGCCGAGGGCCAACAAGGGGCAATCAGCCCCAGCATTTT. Its translation is CASSRGPTRGNQPQHF.

This rearrangement joins TRBV28 to TRBJ2-3; TRBD2 matches at 12 bases. The CDR3 covers 16 residues. CDR1 MDHEN and CDR2 SYDVKM come from the germline V gene. V lost 4 bases to trimming and J lost 1 base; unmatched junction nucleotides: 3. This chain's CDR3 is CASSSPSGGGTDTQYF. Here the CDR3 DNA reads TGTGCCAGCAGTTCTCCTAGCGGGGGGGGCACAGATACGCAGTATTTT. Complete variable domain (other parts from reference TRBV28 and TRBJ2-3): DVKVTQSSRYLVKRTGEKVFLECVQDMDHENMFWYRQDPGLGLRLIYFSYDVKMKEKGDIPEGYSVSREKKERFSLILESASTNQTSMYLCASSSPSGGGTDTQYFGPGTRLTVL.

A few counts support this clone. The chain uses TRBV5-4 and TRBJ2-5; 10 bases agree with TRBD2. Germline V lookup: CDR1 SGHNT, CDR2 YYREEE (reference sequence). This CDR3 is built from 15 residues. V dropped 2 bases and J dropped 2; count of bases not matched to a gene: 3. The CDR3 spells CASSFPAGGQETQYF. The DNA for the CDR3 is TGTGCCAGCAGCTTTCCAGCGGGAGGGCAAGAGACCCAGTACTTC. The full variable domain, its missing parts supplied by reference TRBV5-4 and TRBJ2-5, is ETGVTQSPTHLIKTRGQQVTLRCSSQSGHNTVSWYQQALGQGPQFIFQYYREEENGRGNFPPRFSGLQFPNYSSELNVNALELDDSALYLCASSFPAGGQETQYFGPGTRLLVL.

The rearrangement uses TRBV12-3 or TRBV12-4 and TRBJ1-1, with D maybe TRBD1 (5 bases). The CDR3 runs 13 residues. Trimming removed 5 bases from V and 3 bases from J, with 10 bases in between. CDR3 nucleotides: TGTGCCAGCAGTGGACACGGCGACACTGAAGCTTTCTTT. This encodes CASSGHGDTEAFF.

The chain couples TRBV2 to TRBJ1-4, with a tentative D call TRBD1 (6 bases). Germline values: CDR1 SNHLY, CDR2 FYNNEI. V lost 6 bases and J 0 bases, leaving 14 bases between the germline ends. The CDR3 is 16 amino acids. CDR3 DNA: TGTGCCAGCAGAAAGAACAGGGCCTCAACTAATGAAAAACTGTTTTTT. It translates to CASRKNRASTNEKLFF.

The genes are TRBV15 and TRBJ1-2; tentatively, D is TRBD1 (6 bases). This CDR3 has 13 residues. Germline values: CDR1 LNHNV, CDR2 YYDKDF (reference sequence). V lost 1 base and J lost 8, with 11 bases in between. The CDR3 region is CATSRVEGEGYTF. The CDR3 DNA sequence: TGTGCCACCAGCAGAGTTGAGGGGGAAGGCTACACCTTC.